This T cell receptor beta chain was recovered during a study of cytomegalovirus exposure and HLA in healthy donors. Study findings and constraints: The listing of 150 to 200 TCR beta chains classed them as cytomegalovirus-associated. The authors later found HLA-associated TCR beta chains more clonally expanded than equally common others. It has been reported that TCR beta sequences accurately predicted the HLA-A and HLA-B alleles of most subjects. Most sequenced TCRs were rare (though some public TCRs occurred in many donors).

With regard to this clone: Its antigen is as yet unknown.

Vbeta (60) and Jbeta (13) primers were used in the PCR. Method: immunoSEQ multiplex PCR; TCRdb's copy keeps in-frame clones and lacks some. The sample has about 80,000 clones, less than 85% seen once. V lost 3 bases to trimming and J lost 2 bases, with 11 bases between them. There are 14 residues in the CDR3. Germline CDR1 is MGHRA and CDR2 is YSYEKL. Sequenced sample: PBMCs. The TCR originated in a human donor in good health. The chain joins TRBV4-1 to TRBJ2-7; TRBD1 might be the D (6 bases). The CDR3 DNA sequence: TGCGCCAGCAGCCAGCAGACAGGAACCTACGAGCAGTACTTC. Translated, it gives CASSQQTGTYEQYF.